Below, 13 T cell receptor beta chains from the same sample are listed, as sequenced in a study of T-cell reconstitution after alpha-beta-depleted transplantation in children. Unique molecular identifiers tagged the TCRbeta library. MiXCR, run by TCRdb on the PCR reads, gives a single entry per CDR3 protein. Among 250,000 to 300,000 distinct CDR3 sequences, roughly 9.1% were seen once, and the ten largest hold around 7.6%. Sequenced here: PBMCs, sampled before TCRalphabeta/CD19-depleted stem cell transplant. These receptors were obtained from a boy under three years old with acute myeloid leukemia, due to receive a stem cell transplant.

Notes on this clonotype: This may come from a read error, since a much larger clone is one base off. The J gene is TRBJ1-2, the V gene TRBV12-3 or TRBV12-4; 7 bases map to TRBD1. This CDR3 contains 15 residues. The CDR3 DNA reads as TGTGCCAGCAGTTTCCCCAGGGGGGAAGGCTATGGCTCCACCTTC. Protein: CASSFPRGEGYGSTF.

In the case of this clonotype: A clone one base away is much larger, so this may be a read error. Here the CDR3 omits its conserved ending phenylalanine or tryptophan, so a read error is the likely source. This CDR3 reads CSAPGASTDTQYC. CDR3 bases: TGCAGTGCGCCTGGGGCGAGCACAGATACGCAGTATTGT. V gene TRBV20-1 combines with J gene TRBJ2-3; D possibly corresponds to TRBD1 (5 bases). Trimming took 6 bases from V and 0 from J, leaving 10 bases between them. The CDR3 covers 13 residues. CDR1 DFQATT and CDR2 SNEGSKA come from the germline V gene (reference sequence).

This clonotype was detected many times. CDR3 sequence: CSVEVNLEQYF. Here the CDR3 DNA reads TGCAGCGTTGAAGTAAACCTCGAGCAGTACTTC. This chain joins TRBV29-1 and TRBJ2-7; no clear D gene. CDR1 is SQVTM and CDR2 is ANQGSEA in the germline V gene. Trimming shortened V by 1 base and J by 6 bases, and 7 bases separated the two germline ends. This CDR3 is 11 amino acids long.

J is TRBJ1-1 and V is TRBV4-2; a possible D gene is TRBD1 (5 bases). The CDR3 length is 16 residues. Looked up from germline, CDR1 is LGHNA and CDR2 is YNFKEQ. Deletions cut 4 bases from V and 1 base from J, with 16 bases between. CDR3 in amino acids: CASSRELGVRNTEAFF. CDR3 in DNA: TGTGCCAGCAGCCGAGAGTTGGGGGTGAGGAACACTGAAGCTTTCTTT.

The CDR3: CSVRSLQGKGTEAFF. The CDR3 DNA is TGCAGCGTGCGCAGTCTACAGGGAAAAGGCACTGAAGCTTTCTTT. The rearrangement uses TRBV29-1 and TRBJ1-1, with D possibly matching TRBD1 (6 bases). Germline CDR1 SQVTM, CDR2 ANQGSEA. The CDR3 runs to 15 residues. Trimming stripped 6 bases from V and 4 bases from J, with 21 bases between.

At least ten counts were recorded for this clonotype. V is TRBV5-1 and J is TRBJ2-3; 10 positions agree with TRBD2. Germline-derived CDR1 and CDR2 are SGHRS and YFSETQ. CDR3 length: 15 residues. Losses at the gene ends were 4 bases for V and 2 bases for J; bases not matched to a gene: 4. The CDR3 sequence is CASSPLAGVTDTQYF. CDR3 sequence (DNA): TGCGCCAGCAGCCCCCTAGCGGGGGTCACAGATACGCAGTATTTT.

Only a few counts were recorded for this clonotype. CDR3 in amino acids: CASRNSGGGNTGELFF. The DNA of the CDR3 is TGTGCCAGCAGGAATAGCGGGGGGGGGAACACCGGGGAGCTGTTTTTT. The V and J genes are TRBV12-3 or TRBV12-4 and TRBJ2-2; 11 bases are a match to TRBD2. The CDR3 length is 16 residues. V lost 6 bases, J lost 1 base, and 4 bases stayed unmatched.

This clonotype was seen many times. The chain links TRBV7-8 to TRBJ2-2; D unclear. Trimming shortened V by 1 base and J by 7 bases, and 13 bases separated the two germline ends. This CDR3 contains 15 residues. The germline gives CDR1 SGHVS, CDR2 FQNEAQ. CDR3 loop: CASSLEGNTGGELFF. CDR3 in DNA: TGTGCCAGCAGCTTAGAAGGGAATACGGGCGGGGAGCTGTTTTTT.

This clonotype was detected only a few times. The chain links TRBV5-5 to TRBJ2-7, with unresolved D. The V gene lost 1 base and the J gene lost 5 bases, with 16 bases spanning the gap. The germline V gene encodes CDR1 SGHKS and CDR2 YYEKEE (reference sequence). The CDR3 totals 15 residues. The DNA of the CDR3 is TGTGCCAGCAGCTTGTGGACCTCTGAAGGCAACGAGCAGTACTTC. Translated: CASSLWTSEGNEQYF.

This clonotype was seen at least ten times. The CDR3, as DNA: TGTGCCAGCAGTTTCCAGGGCCTTCAAGAGACCCAGTACTTC. Its protein is CASSFQGLQETQYF. This rearrangement joins TRBV12-3 or TRBV12-4 to TRBJ2-5, with D maybe TRBD1 (5 bases). Trimming took off 3 bases at V and 2 bases at J, with 10 bases between the two ends. This CDR3 contains 14 residues.

This clonotype was recorded at least ten times. J is TRBJ2-7 and V is TRBV20-1; 8 bases align to TRBD2. The CDR3 is made up of 13 amino acids. The V gene end was trimmed by 3 bases and the J gene end by 3 bases; junction bases not matched to a gene: 4. Germline loops: CDR1 DFQATT, CDR2 SNEGSKA (reference sequence). Here the CDR3 DNA reads TGCAGTGCTAGCGGGGGGGCCGTCTACGAGCAGTACTTC. Its translation: CSASGGAVYEQYF.

This clonotype has only a few counts. V is TRBV18 and J is TRBJ2-1; 16 bases map to TRBD2. J was trimmed by 2 bases and V by 4 bases; bases with no gene match: 8. CDR1 and CDR2 (germline): KGHSH, LQKENI. CDR3 length: 19 residues. The CDR3 region is CASSLAGTSGGAPYNEQFF. CDR3 DNA sequence: TGTGCCAGCTCACTAGCCGGGACTAGCGGGGGGGCCCCCTACAATGAGCAGTTCTTC.

This clonotype was found many times. CDR3 bases: TGTGCCAGCAGCCAACAGGGGGCAAGCACTGAAGCTTTCTTT. Protein sequence: CASSQQGASTEAFF. This chain connects TRBV7-2 to TRBJ1-1, with 9 bases matching TRBD1. Germline CDR1 SGHTA, CDR2 FQGNSA. The junction had 5 bases not matched to a gene; V was cut back by 5 bases and J by 4 bases. This CDR3 region has 14 residues.